A selection of T cell receptor beta chains follows, all from one sample in a study of T cells in Graves' hyperthyroidism and ophthalmopathy. TCRdb itself ran the multiplex PCR reads through MiXCR, one entry per CDR3 protein. There are 660,000 or so distinct CDR3 sequences in the sample; 20% to 25% occur only once, and over 30% lies in the top ten. Material for sequencing was blood. The source of these receptors is a man under 40 with Graves' ophthalmopathy. The CDR3 runs from the conserved cysteine through the conserved F or W. Each record gives: clone size, V gene, J gene, D gene, CDR3 protein, CDR3 DNA. The D gene is left open where the match is weak. Expanded clones are given a class, and other clones once, few, many or no size at all.

-	TRBV20-1	TRBJ2-1	-	CNARDPRARGPAYNEQFF	TGCAATGCTAGAGATCCCCGCGCTAGAGGGCCGGCTTACAATGAGCAGTTCTTC
-	TRBV12-3/TRBV12-4	TRBJ2-4	-	CASSLAGVYKNIQYF	TGTGCCAGCAGTTTAGCAGGGGTCTACAAAAACATTCAGTACTTC
-	TRBV28	TRBJ2-7	-	CASSFPAEGHEQYF	TGTGCCAGCAGTTTCCCCGCCGAGGGACACGAGCAGTACTTC
many	TRBV30	TRBJ1-2	-	CAWRPGTYYGYTF	TGTGCCTGGAGACCCGGGACATATTATGGCTACACCTTC
many	TRBV30	TRBJ1-2	-	CAWRDPTNYGYTF	TGTGCCTGGAGAGACCCTACTAACTATGGCTACACCTTC
few	TRBV7-2	TRBJ2-3	-	CASSAALAGGTSTDTQYF	TGTGCCAGCAGCGCAGCTTTGGCAGGGGGGACTAGCACAGATACGCAGTATTTT
many	TRBV7-3	TRBJ2-5	-	CASSSIGETQYF	TGTGCCAGCAGCTCAATAGGGGAGACCCAGTACTTC
many	TRBV7-3	TRBJ2-1	TRBD1	CASSLEGLTGVNNEQFF	TGTGCCAGCAGCTTAGAAGGTTTGACAGGGGTTAACAATGAGCAGTTCTTC
-	TRBV19	TRBJ2-7	-	CASSIDQTENSYEQYF	TGTGCCAGTAGTATAGATCAGACAGAAAACTCCTACGAGCAGTACTTC
-	TRBV6-6	TRBJ1-4	TRBD1	CASSYSSEGARPTNEKLFF	TGTGCCAGCAGTTACTCCTCCGAGGGGGCCCGCCCAACTAATGAAAAACTGTTTTTT
many	TRBV5-8	TRBJ1-5	-	CASSPKAGYSNQPQHF	TGTGCCAGCAGTCCCAAGGCAGGGTATAGCAATCAGCCCCAGCATTTT
-	TRBV12-3/TRBV12-4	TRBJ2-3	-	CASSPVSDTQYF	TGTGCCAGCAGTCCGGTTTCAGATACGCAGTATTTT
many	TRBV7-9	TRBJ2-7	TRBD2	CASSPRTSGYYEQYF	TGTGCCAGCAGCCCACGGACTAGCGGATACTACGAGCAGTACTTC
many	TRBV27	TRBJ2-7	-	CATRRAATHEQYF	TGTGCCACCAGACGGGCGGCCACCCACGAGCAGTACTTC
-	TRBV20-1	TRBJ2-1	TRBD2	CSARRMASGLRSYNEQFF	TGCAGTGCTAGACGTATGGCTAGCGGCCTCCGCTCCTACAATGAGCAGTTCTTC
-	TRBV27	TRBJ1-5	-	CASSYESSLGPQHF	TGTGCCAGCAGTTACGAATCGAGTTTGGGACCCCAGCATTTT
few	TRBV20-1	TRBJ2-1	-	CSARERPLYNEQFF	TGCAGTGCTAGAGAACGACCCCTCTACAATGAGCAGTTCTTC
-	TRBV4-1	TRBJ2-5	-	CASSQDFRTASGTQYF	TGCGCCAGCAGCCAAGATTTTAGGACCGCCAGTGGGACCCAGTACTTC
few	TRBV2	TRBJ2-1	-	CASKIEDEQFF	TGTGCCAGCAAGATAGAAGATGAGCAGTTCTTC
few	TRBV7-9	TRBJ2-3	TRBD2	CASSYGTSGRFRTDTQYF	TGTGCCAGCAGCTACGGGACTAGCGGGAGGTTCCGCACAGATACGCAGTATTTT
many	TRBV11-2	TRBJ2-7	TRBD1	CASSLQTGIDYEQYF	TGTGCCAGCAGCTTACAGACAGGGATAGACTACGAGCAGTACTTC
few	TRBV27	TRBJ1-1	-	CASSLYRGLAEAFF	TGTGCCAGCAGTTTATATCGGGGCTTGGCTGAAGCTTTCTTT
few	TRBV27	TRBJ2-6	-	CASSAVGADSGANVLTF	TGTGCCAGCAGTGCAGTCGGAGCGGACTCTGGGGCCAACGTCCTGACTTTC
many	TRBV6-1	TRBJ1-2	-	CAGGPGHLNYGYTF	TGTGCCGGGGGACCCGGACACCTTAACTATGGCTACACCTTC
few	TRBV19	TRBJ1-1	TRBD1	CASSMGQGMNTEAFF	TGTGCCAGTAGTATGGGACAGGGCATGAACACTGAAGCTTTCTTT
few	TRBV5-1	TRBJ2-7	TRBD2	CASSRAGGVYEQYF	TGCGCCAGCAGCCGAGCGGGGGGAGTCTACGAGCAGTACTTC
-	TRBV28	TRBJ2-7	TRBD1	CASSSPYRDRGAIEQYF	TGTGCCAGCAGTTCCCCGTATCGGGACAGGGGGGCCATCGAGCAGTACTTC
-	TRBV24-1	TRBJ2-1	TRBD1	CATSDLGTGIGDNEQFF	TGTGCCACCAGTGACCTCGGGACAGGGATTGGCGACAATGAGCAGTTCTTC
few	TRBV28	TRBJ2-5	-	CASSKDSGRQETQYF	TGTGCCAGCAGCAAAGACAGTGGAAGACAAGAGACCCAGTACTTC
-	TRBV24-1	TRBJ2-3	-	CATRSASDTQYF	TGTGCCACTAGGAGCGCATCGGATACGCAGTATTTT
few	TRBV14	TRBJ1-6	-	CASSLGWGARRTPLHF	TGTGCCAGCAGCCTTGGATGGGGGGCACGAAGGACACCCCTCCACTTT
few	TRBV30	TRBJ2-7	TRBD2	CAWMAGDYEQYF	TGTGCCTGGATGGCGGGAGACTACGAGCAGTACTTC
-	TRBV7-9	TRBJ1-1	-	CASSLVHTEAFF	TGTGCCAGCAGCTTAGTCCACACTGAAGCTTTCTTT
few	TRBV14	TRBJ2-7	-	CASSHFVGASEQYF	TGTGCCAGCAGCCATTTCGTGGGGGCTAGCGAGCAGTACTTC
many	TRBV28	TRBJ2-1	TRBD1	CASSLPGGAGANEQFF	TGTGCCAGCAGCCTACCAGGGGGCGCTGGGGCCAATGAGCAGTTCTTC
-	TRBV20-1	TRBJ1-2	-	CSARGTGQDGYTF	TGCAGTGCCAGGGGAACAGGCCAGGATGGCTACACCTTC
-	TRBV4-2	TRBJ1-2	-	CASSQDRARQDYGYTF	TGTGCCAGCAGCCAAGATAGGGCACGACAGGATTATGGCTACACCTTC
-	TRBV6-9	TRBJ1-6	-	CASSYNPGNSPLHF	TGTGCCAGCAGTTACAACCCAGGGAATTCACCCCTCCACTTT
few	TRBV6-1	TRBJ2-2	-	CAGRVGADTGELFF	TGTGCGGGCAGGGTAGGGGCGGACACCGGGGAGCTGTTTTTT
-	TRBV29-1	TRBJ2-5	TRBD2	CSPLCLAGGQETQYF	TGCAGCCCCCTTTGCCTAGCGGGAGGTCAAGAGACCCAGTACTTC